What follows are 15 T cell receptor beta chains derived from one specimen sequenced in a study of T cell responses to AZD1222 COVID-19 vaccine. Some clones are missing from TCRdb's copy, which holds only in-frame ones; the method was immunoSEQ multiplex PCR. The data contain about 120,000 clones, approximately 90% of them singletons. Sequenced material: peripheral blood, taken on day 0 of AZD1222 vaccination. These TCRs come from an adult in good health.

This clone was found many times. The V call is TRBV5-1, the J call TRBJ1-5, with TRBD1 identical over 7 bases. V lost 1 base to trimming and J lost 2 bases; unmatched junction nucleotides: 3. CDR1 SGHRS and CDR2 YFSETQ come from the germline V gene. The CDR3 is made up of 15 amino acids. The DNA of the CDR3 is TGCGCCAGCAGCTTGCATGGGACAGGCAATCAGCCCCAGCATTTT. The encoded protein is CASSLHGTGNQPQHF. The entire variable domain, with the rest obtained from reference TRBV5-1 and TRBJ1-5, is as follows: KAGVTQTPRYLIKTRGQQVTLSCSPISGHRSVSWYQQTPGQGLQFLFEYFSETQRNKGNFPGRFSGRQFSNSRSEMNVSTLELGDSALYLCASSLHGTGNQPQHFGDGTRLSIL.

The chain carries TRBV27 and TRBJ2-1; 11 bases match TRBD2. Germline V lookup: CDR1 MNHEY, CDR2 SMNVEV (reference sequence). J lost 6 bases, V lost 0 bases, and 7 bases had no gene match. This CDR3 has 17 amino acids. The CDR3 loop is CASSLSVGLAGINEQFF. CDR3 DNA sequence: TGTGCCAGCAGTTTATCTGTAGGACTAGCGGGTATCAATGAGCAGTTCTTC.

The rearrangement uses TRBV28 and TRBJ1-2, with 9 positions matching TRBD1. Germline CDR1 reads MDHEN; CDR2 reads SYDVKM. The CDR3 extends over 16 amino acids. V lost 6 bases and J lost 8; bases outside the gene matches: 16. The CDR3 coding sequence is TGTGCCAGCAGCCTTCCCCTCCCGGGACAGGGCGAGGGCTACACCTTC. Encoded protein: CASSLPLPGQGEGYTF.

This clone was recorded once. CDR3 loop: CASSFKQGGYGEQYF. The CDR3 region has the DNA TGTGCCAGCAGCTTTAAACAGGGAGGATATGGCGAGCAGTACTTC. V is TRBV7-2 and J is TRBJ2-7, with D possibly being TRBD1 or TRBD2 (6 bases each). The V gene lost 3 bases and the J gene lost 6 bases, with 18 bases spanning the gap. Germline CDR1 reads SGHTA; CDR2 reads FQGNSA. The CDR3 has 15 amino acids.

V is TRBV25-1 and J is TRBJ2-7; no clear D gene. The CDR3 spans 13 residues. V lost 10 bases, J lost 6 bases, and 19 bases lay in between. CDR1 and CDR2 from the germline V gene are MGHDK and SYGVNS. The CDR3 sequence: CATTPNKPSEQYF. CDR3 bases: TGTGCCACCACGCCCAATAAGCCCTCCGAGCAGTACTTC.

The V and J genes are TRBV28 and TRBJ1-4, with 11 bases matching TRBD1. With V trimmed by 7 bases and J by 8 bases, 6 bases remained unmatched. The V gene's germline CDR1 is MDHEN and CDR2 SYDVKM. The CDR3 covers 14 residues. CDR3 nucleotide sequence: TGTGCCAGCACCGAGGACAGGGGGCGCGAAAAACTGTTTTTT. As protein: CASTEDRGREKLFF.

This chain joins TRBV25-1 and TRBJ2-1; D perhaps matches TRBD2 (6 bases). The CDR3 contains 14 residues. Trimming left V 3 bases short and J 8 bases short, with 14 bases between. Germline CDR1 is MGHDK and CDR2 is SYGVNS. This chain's CDR3 is CASSEGGLIDEQFF. For the CDR3, the DNA is TGTGCCAGCAGTGAGGGGGGACTTATCGATGAGCAGTTCTTC.

V usage is TRBV30 and J usage is TRBJ1-1; D not certain. V was shortened by 1 base and J by 4 bases, with 10 bases between the two germline ends. Germline V CDR1 and CDR2: GTSNPN, SVGIG (reference sequence). This CDR3 is built from 13 residues. The CDR3 nucleotides read TGTGCCTGGAGTGAGGTTTGGAGCACTGAAGCTTTCTTT. It yields the protein CAWSEVWSTEAFF.

The rearrangement joins TRBV12-3 or TRBV12-4 to TRBJ2-2; no clear D gene. CDR3 length: 12 residues. With 5 bases removed from V and 5 bases from J, the gap between germline ends came to 6 bases. CDR3: CASSQQTGELFF. The CDR3 bases are TGTGCCAGCAGTCAACAGACCGGGGAGCTGTTTTTT.

CDR3 region: CAEGGDTGELFF. CDR3 DNA sequence: TGTGCCGAGGGGGGGGACACCGGGGAGCTGTTTTTT. The chain combines TRBV30 with TRBJ2-2; tentatively, D is TRBD2 (7 bases). The CDR3 has 12 amino acids. The V gene's germline CDR1 is GTSNPN and CDR2 SVGIG (reference sequence). Trimming stripped 8 bases from V and 3 bases from J, with 10 bases between.

The chain links TRBV15 to TRBJ2-3; no clear D. Germline V gene lookup returns CDR1 LNHNV and CDR2 YYDKDF (reference sequence). Trimming shortened V by 4 bases and J by 2 bases, and 13 bases separated the two germline ends. The CDR3 runs 15 residues. CDR3 in DNA: TGTGCCACCAGCACAGCTCACTCATCCACAGATACGCAGTATTTT. Its translation is CATSTAHSSTDTQYF.

This chain links TRBV11-2 with TRBJ1-1; 10 bases align to TRBD1. This CDR3 is built from 15 residues. V dropped 3 bases and J dropped 5; count of bases not matched to a gene: 6. Looked up from germline, CDR1 is SGHAT and CDR2 is FQNNGV. CDR3 loop: CASSFDRGLGTEAFF. The CDR3 DNA sequence: TGTGCCAGCAGCTTCGACAGGGGGCTGGGAACTGAAGCTTTCTTT.

V gene TRBV7-8 combines with J gene TRBJ2-1, with 11 bases fitting TRBD1. J was trimmed by 13 bases and V by 3 bases; bases with no gene match: 11. This CDR3 has 15 amino acids. Germline loops: CDR1 SGHVS, CDR2 FQNEAQ. The CDR3 region is CASSLGQGVPGAQFF. The CDR3 DNA reads TGTGCCAGCAGCTTGGGACAGGGGGTCCCCGGAGCCCAGTTCTTC. The full variable domain, in which reference TRBV7-8 and TRBJ2-1 provide the parts outside the CDR3, is GAGVSQSPRYKVAKRGQDVALRCDPISGHVSLFWYQQALGQGPEFLTYFQNEAQLDKSGLPSDRFFAERPEGSVSTLKIQRTQQEDSAVYLCASSLGQGVPGAQFFGPGTRLTVL.

The V gene is TRBV7-2, the J gene TRBJ1-5; tentatively, D is TRBD1 (6 bases). The CDR3 loop spans 18 amino acids. CDR1 is SGHTA and CDR2 is FQGNSA in the germline V gene. The V end was cut by 1 base, the J end by 1 base, with 17 bases between. For the CDR3, the DNA is TGTGCCAGCAGCTTAGAGAGGGGGAGGGGTTGGAGCAATCAGCCCCAGCATTTT. It yields the protein CASSLERGRGWSNQPQHF.

The rearrangement joins TRBV30 to TRBJ1-1; 7 positions match TRBD1. Trimming at V came to 3 bases and at J to 1 base, leaving 2 bases not matched to a gene. The CDR3 spans 13 residues. The germline V gene has CDR1 GTSNPN and CDR2 SVGIG (reference sequence). CDR3 DNA: TGTGCCTGGAGAGGACAGGCGAACACTGAAGCTTTCTTT. Amino acids: CAWRGQANTEAFF. Full variable domain (missing parts from reference TRBV30 and TRBJ1-1): SQTIHQWPATLVQPVGSPLSLECTVEGTSNPNLYWYRQAAGRGLQLLFYSVGIGQISSEVPQNLSASRPQDRQFILSSKKLLLSDSGFYLCAWRGQANTEAFFGQGTRLTVV.